This entry lists 18 T cell receptor beta chains sequenced from one sample in a study of response to subunit inactivated influenza vaccine. TCRdb redid the calling of the RT-PCR reads with MiXCR, one entry per CDR3 protein. The sample lists 500,000 to 600,000 distinct CDR3 sequences, 15% to 20% occurring once. Sequencing used CD4+ T cells sorted from PBMCs, obtained about 23 months after vaccination. The source is a man aged 50 to 75 who received an inactivated influenza vaccine.

This chain links TRBV6-1 with TRBJ2-5; D assignment may be TRBD1 or TRBD2 (5 bases each). Trimming removed 2 bases from V and 6 bases from J, with 16 bases in between. Germline V gene sequence: CDR1 MNHNS, CDR2 SASEGT. The CDR3 totals 15 residues. In DNA form, the CDR3 reads TGTGCCAGCAGTGAACCGACGGGGACGAAGAAGACCCAGTACTTC. It codes for CASSEPTGTKKTQYF.

The V call is TRBV7-9, the J call TRBJ2-7; D gene unclear. V gave up 5 bases and J gave up 3 bases, with 8 bases separating them. There are 12 residues in the CDR3. From germline, CDR1 is SEHNR and CDR2 FQNEAQ (reference sequence). Written as DNA, the CDR3 is TGTGCCAGCAGCCCCCCGGACTACGAGCAGTACTTC. Its protein is CASSPPDYEQYF. Filled out from reference TRBV7-9 and TRBJ2-7, the complete variable domain reads DTGVSQNPRHKITKRGQNVTFRCDPISEHNRLYWYRQTLGQGPEFLTYFQNEAQLEKSRLLSDRFSAERPKGSFSTLEIQRTEQGDSAMYLCASSPPDYEQYFGPGTRLTVT.

This chain connects TRBV28 to TRBJ2-1; D might be TRBD1 (6 bases). Per germline, CDR1 MDHEN and CDR2 SYDVKM. The CDR3 runs 16 residues. Trimming shortened V by 6 bases and J by 4 bases, and 19 bases separated the two germline ends. For the CDR3, the DNA is TGTGCCAGCAGCCTTCCCTTAGGACAGAAGTACAATGAGCAGTTCTTC. Amino acids: CASSLPLGQKYNEQFF.

Details on this clonotype: The junction departs from the called germline gene at one end, perhaps through a read error. The chain links TRBV20-1 to TRBJ2-2; D uncertain. The germline V gene has CDR1 DFQATT and CDR2 SNEGSKA (reference sequence). The CDR3 is 17 amino acids. This chain's CDR3 is CSARDLLNPPNAGELFF. The CDR3 DNA is TGCAGTGCTAGAGACCTTTTGAATCCACCGAACGCCGGGGAGCTGTTTTTT.

The chain links TRBV19 to TRBJ2-7; weak D call: TRBD2 (5 bases). CDR3 length: 13 residues. Germline V gene data show CDR1 as LNHDA and CDR2 as SQIVND (reference sequence). The V gene lost 5 bases and the J gene lost 4 bases, with 12 bases spanning the gap. The CDR3 loop reads CASSPHRGYEQYF. The CDR3 DNA sequence: TGTGCCAGTAGTCCCCACCGCGGGTACGAGCAGTACTTC.

This clonotype has more than one count but fewer than ten. The chain recombines TRBV20-1 with TRBJ2-3; 11 bases align to TRBD2. Germline loops: CDR1 DFQATT, CDR2 SNEGSKA (reference sequence). This CDR3 has 14 residues. V lost 6 bases, J lost 3 bases, and 5 bases stayed unmatched. Here the CDR3 DNA reads TGCAGTGCACTAGCGGGAGTAGGTACAGATACGCAGTATTTT. The encoded protein is CSALAGVGTDTQYF.

This clonotype was counted many times. V is TRBV19 and J is TRBJ1-5, with TRBD1 as a possible D gene (6 bases). The CDR3 is 13 residues long. V shed 11 bases and J shed 7 bases, with 18 bases lying between them. Germline V CDR1 and CDR2: LNHDA, SQIVND (reference sequence). The CDR3 region is CASSPGARQPQHF. The CDR3 DNA follows: TGTGCCTCGTCCCCAGGGGCGCGGCAGCCCCAGCATTTT.

This clonotype was observed a few times. V and J are TRBV7-8 and TRBJ2-7; D unclear. The germline CDR1 and CDR2 sequences are SGHVS and FQNEAQ. The CDR3 consists of 16 residues. V was clipped by 5 bases and J by 1 base, with 18 bases between them. CDR3 amino acids: CASSHNRRSSSYEQYF. CDR3 DNA sequence: TGTGCCAGCAGCCACAATCGACGGAGCTCGTCCTACGAGCAGTACTTC.

The CDR3: CSARVRGGKLVYNEQFF. Written as DNA, the CDR3 is TGCAGTGCTAGAGTCAGGGGTGGTAAACTAGTCTACAATGAGCAGTTCTTC. This sequence joins TRBV20-1 and TRBJ2-1; tentative D call: TRBD1 (6 bases). Germline loops: CDR1 DFQATT, CDR2 SNEGSKA (reference sequence). V dropped 1 base and J dropped 3 bases, with 19 bases sitting between them. CDR3 length: 17 amino acids.

This chain links TRBV12-3 or TRBV12-4 with TRBJ1-1, with 8 bases that match TRBD1. Trimming at V came to 2 bases and at J to 5 bases, leaving 10 bases not matched to a gene. The CDR3 runs to 16 residues. CDR3: CASSLSRGRQGTEAFF. In DNA form, the CDR3 reads TGTGCCAGCAGTTTATCTAGGGGGCGACAGGGGACTGAAGCTTTCTTT.

The table lists this clonotype with a few counts. This chain joins TRBV29-1 and TRBJ2-2; 8 nucleotides match TRBD1. Trimming removed 5 bases from V and 0 bases from J; junction bases left unmatched: 11. The CDR3 contains 17 residues. Germline V gives CDR1 SQVTM, CDR2 ANQGSEA. In nucleotides, the CDR3 is TGCAGCGTTTCCCGGGGATTGGACAGGGCGAACACCGGGGAGCTGTTTTTT. Encoded protein: CSVSRGLDRANTGELFF.

This clonotype has a count of ten or more. The junction departs from germline at one end; a sequencing error may be responsible. The CDR3: CASSQGQNTGELFF. The CDR3 coding sequence is TGTGCCAGCAGCCAGGGACAGAACACCGGGGAGCTGTTTTTT. This chain links TRBV4-3 with TRBJ2-2, with D possibly matching TRBD1 (6 bases). CDR3 length equals 14 residues. CDR1 is LGHNA, CDR2 YSLEER, per germline.

The chain joins TRBV2 to TRBJ2-7; 7 bases map to TRBD1. Germline V gene lookup returns CDR1 SNHLY and CDR2 FYNNEI. This CDR3 has 14 residues. J gave up 5 bases and V 2 bases, and 6 bases lay outside the gene matches. The CDR3 coding sequence is TGTGCCAGCAGTGAAAACAGGGGTCTAAACGAGCAGTACTTC. Protein product: CASSENRGLNEQYF.

V gene TRBV3-1 combines with J gene TRBJ1-5; D remains ambiguous. V lost 0 bases and J 6 bases, leaving 12 bases between the germline ends. The germline gives CDR1 LGHDT, CDR2 YNNKEL (reference sequence). The CDR3 is made up of 15 amino acids. This CDR3 reads CASSQDTTAGQPQHF. As DNA, the CDR3 is TGTGCCAGCAGCCAAGATACAACCGCGGGTCAGCCCCAGCATTTT.

The CDR3 spells CASRGVRTEAFF. The CDR3 DNA is TGTGCCAGTCGAGGGGTGAGGACTGAAGCTTTCTTT. The chain joins TRBV19 to TRBJ1-1, with D tentatively TRBD1 (5 bases). Trimming removed 8 bases from V and 5 bases from J, with 12 bases in between. This CDR3 is 12 amino acids long. The germline V gene encodes CDR1 LNHDA and CDR2 SQIVND (reference sequence).

V gene TRBV6-5 combines with J gene TRBJ1-1; D uncertain. The CDR3 is 12 residues long. V was clipped by 8 bases and J by 5 bases, with 12 bases between them. Germline-derived CDR1 and CDR2 are MNHEY and SVGAGI. The DNA for the CDR3 is TGTGCCAGCGTCGGGCGCTATACTGAAGCTTTCTTT. The encoded protein is CASVGRYTEAFF.

This clonotype was seen more than once but under ten times. The rearrangement uses TRBV5-1 and TRBJ1-1; 8 nucleotides match TRBD1. This CDR3 has 17 amino acids. Trimming cost V 1 base and J 3 bases; bases outside gene matches: 11. The germline gives CDR1 SGHRS, CDR2 YFSETQ. The DNA for the CDR3 is TGCGCCAGCAGCTTGTGGGCAGGGGGCGTGGGGGACACTGAAGCTTTCTTT. It yields the protein CASSLWAGGVGDTEAFF.

The chain employs TRBV28 and TRBJ2-7; 11 nucleotides agree with TRBD1. Germline CDR1 reads MDHEN; CDR2 reads SYDVKM. V shed 5 bases, J shed 5 bases, and the junction held 8 bases outside the gene matches. This CDR3 region has 15 residues. DNA for the CDR3: TGTGCCAGCAGTCCACCGGGACAGGGGGGCAACGAGCAGTACTTC. Amino acid sequence: CASSPPGQGGNEQYF. The whole variable domain, filled in from reference TRBV28 and TRBJ2-7, reads DVKVTQSSRYLVKRTGEKVFLECVQDMDHENMFWYRQDPGLGLRLIYFSYDVKMKEKGDIPEGYSVSREKKERFSLILESASTNQTSMYLCASSPPGQGGNEQYFGPGTRLTVT.